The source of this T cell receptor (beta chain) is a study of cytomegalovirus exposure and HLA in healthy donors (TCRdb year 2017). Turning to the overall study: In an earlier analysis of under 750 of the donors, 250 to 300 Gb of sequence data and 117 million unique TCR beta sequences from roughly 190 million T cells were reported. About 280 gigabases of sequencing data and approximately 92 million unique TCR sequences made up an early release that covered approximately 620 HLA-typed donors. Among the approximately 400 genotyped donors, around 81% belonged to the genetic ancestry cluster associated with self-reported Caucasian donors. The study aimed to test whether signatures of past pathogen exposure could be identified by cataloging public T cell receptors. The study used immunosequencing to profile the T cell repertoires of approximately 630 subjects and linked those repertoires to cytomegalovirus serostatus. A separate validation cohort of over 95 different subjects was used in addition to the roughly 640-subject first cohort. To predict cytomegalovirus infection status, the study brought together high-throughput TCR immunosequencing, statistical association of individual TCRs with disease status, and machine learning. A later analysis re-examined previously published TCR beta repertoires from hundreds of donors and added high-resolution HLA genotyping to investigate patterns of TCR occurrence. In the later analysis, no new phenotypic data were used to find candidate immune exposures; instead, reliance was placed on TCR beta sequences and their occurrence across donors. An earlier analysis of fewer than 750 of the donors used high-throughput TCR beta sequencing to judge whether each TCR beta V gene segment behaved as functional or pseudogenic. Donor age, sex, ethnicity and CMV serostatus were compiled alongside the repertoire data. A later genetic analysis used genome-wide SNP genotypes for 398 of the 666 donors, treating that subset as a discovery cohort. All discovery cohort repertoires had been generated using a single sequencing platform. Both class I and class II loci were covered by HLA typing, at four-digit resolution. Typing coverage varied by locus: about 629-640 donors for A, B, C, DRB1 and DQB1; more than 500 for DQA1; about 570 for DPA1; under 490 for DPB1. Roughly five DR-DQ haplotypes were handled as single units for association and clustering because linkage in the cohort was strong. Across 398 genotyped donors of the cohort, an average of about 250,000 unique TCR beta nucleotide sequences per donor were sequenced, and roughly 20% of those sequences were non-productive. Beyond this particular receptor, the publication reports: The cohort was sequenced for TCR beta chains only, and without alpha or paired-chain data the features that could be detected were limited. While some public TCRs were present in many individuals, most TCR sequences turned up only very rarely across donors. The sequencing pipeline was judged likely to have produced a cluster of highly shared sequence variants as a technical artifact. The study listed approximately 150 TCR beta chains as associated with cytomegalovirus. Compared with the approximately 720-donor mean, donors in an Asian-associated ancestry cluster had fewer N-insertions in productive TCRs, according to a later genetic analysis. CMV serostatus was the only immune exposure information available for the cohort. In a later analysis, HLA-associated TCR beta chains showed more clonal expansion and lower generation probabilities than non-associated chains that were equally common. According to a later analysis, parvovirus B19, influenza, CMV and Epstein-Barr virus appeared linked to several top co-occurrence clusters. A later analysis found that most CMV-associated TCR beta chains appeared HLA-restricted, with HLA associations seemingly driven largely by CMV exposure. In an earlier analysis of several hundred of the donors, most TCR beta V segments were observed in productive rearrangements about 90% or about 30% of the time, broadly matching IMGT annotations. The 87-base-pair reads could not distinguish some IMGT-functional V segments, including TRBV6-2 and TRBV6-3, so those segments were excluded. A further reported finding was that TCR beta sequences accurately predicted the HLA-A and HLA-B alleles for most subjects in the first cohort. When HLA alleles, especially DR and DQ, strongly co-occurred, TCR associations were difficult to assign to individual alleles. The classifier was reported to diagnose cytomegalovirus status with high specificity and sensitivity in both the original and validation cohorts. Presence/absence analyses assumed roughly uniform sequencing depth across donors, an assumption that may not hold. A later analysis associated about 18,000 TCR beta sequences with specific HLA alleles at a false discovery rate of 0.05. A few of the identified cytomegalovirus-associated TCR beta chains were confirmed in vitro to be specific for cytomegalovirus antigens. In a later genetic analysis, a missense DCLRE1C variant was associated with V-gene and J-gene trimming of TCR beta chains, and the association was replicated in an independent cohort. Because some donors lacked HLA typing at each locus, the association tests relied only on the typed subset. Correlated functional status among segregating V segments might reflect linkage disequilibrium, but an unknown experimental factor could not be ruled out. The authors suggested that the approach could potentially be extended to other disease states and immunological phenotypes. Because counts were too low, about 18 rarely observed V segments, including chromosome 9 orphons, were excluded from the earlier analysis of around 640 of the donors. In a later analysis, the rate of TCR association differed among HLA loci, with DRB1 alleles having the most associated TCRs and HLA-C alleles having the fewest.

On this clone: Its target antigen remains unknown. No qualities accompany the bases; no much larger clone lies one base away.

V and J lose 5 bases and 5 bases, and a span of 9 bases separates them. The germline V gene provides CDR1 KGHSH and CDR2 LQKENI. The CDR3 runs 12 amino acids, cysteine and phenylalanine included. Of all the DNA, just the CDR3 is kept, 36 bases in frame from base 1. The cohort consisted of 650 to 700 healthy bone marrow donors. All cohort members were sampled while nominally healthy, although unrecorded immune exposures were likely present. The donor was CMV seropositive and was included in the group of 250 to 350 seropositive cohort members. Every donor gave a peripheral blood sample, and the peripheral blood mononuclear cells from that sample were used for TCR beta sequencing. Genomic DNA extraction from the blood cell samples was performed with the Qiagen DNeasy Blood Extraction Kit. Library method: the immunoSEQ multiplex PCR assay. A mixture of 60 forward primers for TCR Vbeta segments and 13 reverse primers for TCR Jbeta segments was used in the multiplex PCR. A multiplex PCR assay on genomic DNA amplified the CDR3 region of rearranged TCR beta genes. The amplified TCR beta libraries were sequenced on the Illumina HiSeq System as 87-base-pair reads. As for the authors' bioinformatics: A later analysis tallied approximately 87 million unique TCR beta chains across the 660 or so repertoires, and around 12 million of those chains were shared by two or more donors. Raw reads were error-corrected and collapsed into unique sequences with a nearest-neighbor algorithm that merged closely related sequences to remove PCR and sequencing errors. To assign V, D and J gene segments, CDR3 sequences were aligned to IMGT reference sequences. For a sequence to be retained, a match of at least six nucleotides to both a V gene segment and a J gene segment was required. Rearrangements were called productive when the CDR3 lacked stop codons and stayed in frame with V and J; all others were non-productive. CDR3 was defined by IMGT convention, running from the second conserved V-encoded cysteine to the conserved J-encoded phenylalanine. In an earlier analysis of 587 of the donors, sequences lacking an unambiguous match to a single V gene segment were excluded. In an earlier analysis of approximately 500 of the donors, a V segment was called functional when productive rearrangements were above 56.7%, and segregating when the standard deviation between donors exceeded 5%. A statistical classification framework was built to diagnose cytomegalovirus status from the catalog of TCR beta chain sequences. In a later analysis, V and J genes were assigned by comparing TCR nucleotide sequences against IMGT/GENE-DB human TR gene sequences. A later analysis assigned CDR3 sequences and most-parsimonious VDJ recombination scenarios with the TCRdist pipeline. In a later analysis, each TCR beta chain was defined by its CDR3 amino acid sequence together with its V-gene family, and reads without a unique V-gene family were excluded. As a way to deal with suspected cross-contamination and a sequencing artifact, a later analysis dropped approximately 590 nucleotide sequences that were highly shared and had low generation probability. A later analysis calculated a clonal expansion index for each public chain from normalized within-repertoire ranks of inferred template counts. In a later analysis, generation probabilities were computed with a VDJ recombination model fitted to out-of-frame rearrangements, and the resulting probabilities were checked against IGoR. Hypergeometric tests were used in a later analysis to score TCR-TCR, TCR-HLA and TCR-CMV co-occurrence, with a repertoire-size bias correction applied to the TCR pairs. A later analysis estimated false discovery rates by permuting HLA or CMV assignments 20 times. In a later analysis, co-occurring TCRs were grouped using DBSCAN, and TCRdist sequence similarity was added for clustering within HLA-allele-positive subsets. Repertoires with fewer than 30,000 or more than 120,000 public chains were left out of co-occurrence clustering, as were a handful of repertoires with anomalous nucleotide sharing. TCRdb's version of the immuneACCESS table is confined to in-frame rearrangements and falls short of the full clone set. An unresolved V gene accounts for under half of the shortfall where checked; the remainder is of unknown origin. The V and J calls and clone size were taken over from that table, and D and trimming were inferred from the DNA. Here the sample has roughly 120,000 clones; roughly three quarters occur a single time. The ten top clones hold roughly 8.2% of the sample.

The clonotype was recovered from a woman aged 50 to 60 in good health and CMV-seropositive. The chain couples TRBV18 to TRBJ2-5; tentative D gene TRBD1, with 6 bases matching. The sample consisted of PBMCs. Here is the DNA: TGTGCCAGCTCAACAACAGGGGAGACCCAGTACTTC. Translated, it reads CASSTTGETQYF.